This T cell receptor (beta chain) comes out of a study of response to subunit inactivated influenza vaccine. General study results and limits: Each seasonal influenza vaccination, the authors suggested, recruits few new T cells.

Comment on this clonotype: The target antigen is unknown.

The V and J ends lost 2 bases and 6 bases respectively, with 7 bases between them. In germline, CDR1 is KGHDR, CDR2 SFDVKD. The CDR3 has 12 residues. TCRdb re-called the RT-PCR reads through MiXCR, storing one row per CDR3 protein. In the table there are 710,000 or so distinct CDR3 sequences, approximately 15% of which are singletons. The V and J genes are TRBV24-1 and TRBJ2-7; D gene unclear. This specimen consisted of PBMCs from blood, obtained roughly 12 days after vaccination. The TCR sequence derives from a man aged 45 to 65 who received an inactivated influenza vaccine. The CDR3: CATSDSDAEQYF. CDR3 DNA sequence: TGTGCCACCAGTGATTCGGATGCCGAGCAGTACTTC.